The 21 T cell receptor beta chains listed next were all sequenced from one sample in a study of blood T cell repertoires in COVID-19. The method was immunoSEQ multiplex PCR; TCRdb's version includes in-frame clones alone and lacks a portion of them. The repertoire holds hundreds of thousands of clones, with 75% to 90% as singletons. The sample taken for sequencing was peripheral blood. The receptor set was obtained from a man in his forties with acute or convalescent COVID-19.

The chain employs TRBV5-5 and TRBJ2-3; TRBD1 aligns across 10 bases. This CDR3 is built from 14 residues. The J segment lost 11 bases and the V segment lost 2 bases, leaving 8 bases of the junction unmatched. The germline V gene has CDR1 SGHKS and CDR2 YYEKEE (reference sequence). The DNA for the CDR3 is TGTGCCAGCAGCTTATCCGGGACAGGGGTCGAGCAGTATTTT. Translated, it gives CASSLSGTGVEQYF.

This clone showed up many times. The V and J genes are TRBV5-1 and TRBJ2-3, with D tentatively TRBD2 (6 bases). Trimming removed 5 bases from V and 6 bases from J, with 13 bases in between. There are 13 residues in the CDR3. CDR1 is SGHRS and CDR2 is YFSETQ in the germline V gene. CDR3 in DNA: TGCGCCAGCAGTAGTGGGGACTCGGATACGCAGTATTTT. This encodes CASSSGDSDTQYF.

CDR3 amino acids: CASSWDSSYEQYF. CDR3 in DNA: TGTGCCAGCAGCTGGGACAGCTCCTACGAGCAGTACTTC. This chain joins TRBV7-3 and TRBJ2-7; TRBD1 matches at 7 bases. Germline CDR1 and CDR2: SGHTA and FQGTGA. J gave up 0 bases and V 4 bases, and 0 bases lay outside the gene matches. The CDR3 runs 13 residues.

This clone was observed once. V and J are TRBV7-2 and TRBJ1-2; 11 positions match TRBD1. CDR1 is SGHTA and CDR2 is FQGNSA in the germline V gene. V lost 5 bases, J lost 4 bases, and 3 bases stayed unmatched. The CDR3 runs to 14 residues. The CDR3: CASSPGQGAYGYTF. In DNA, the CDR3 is TGTGCCAGCAGCCCCGGACAGGGGGCCTATGGCTACACCTTC.

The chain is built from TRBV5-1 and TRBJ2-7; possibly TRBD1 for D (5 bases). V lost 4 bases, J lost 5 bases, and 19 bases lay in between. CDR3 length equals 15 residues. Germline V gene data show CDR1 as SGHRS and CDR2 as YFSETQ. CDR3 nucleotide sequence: TGCGCCAGCAGCCCGAAACCCAGGGATGGCGACGAGCAGTACTTC. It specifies CASSPKPRDGDEQYF. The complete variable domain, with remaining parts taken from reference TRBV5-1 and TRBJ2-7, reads KAGVTQTPRYLIKTRGQQVTLSCSPISGHRSVSWYQQTPGQGLQFLFEYFSETQRNKGNFPGRFSGRQFSNSRSEMNVSTLELGDSALYLCASSPKPRDGDEQYFGPGTRLTVT.

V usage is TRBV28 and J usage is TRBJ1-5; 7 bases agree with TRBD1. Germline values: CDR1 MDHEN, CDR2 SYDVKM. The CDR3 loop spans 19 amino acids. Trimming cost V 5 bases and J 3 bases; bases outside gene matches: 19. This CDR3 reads CASSPYDAPGGGNNQPQHF. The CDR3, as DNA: TGTGCCAGCAGTCCCTATGATGCCCCAGGGGGAGGTAACAATCAGCCCCAGCATTTT. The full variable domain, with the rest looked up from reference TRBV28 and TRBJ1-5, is DVKVTQSSRYLVKRTGEKVFLECVQDMDHENMFWYRQDPGLGLRLIYFSYDVKMKEKGDIPEGYSVSREKKERFSLILESASTNQTSMYLCASSPYDAPGGGNNQPQHFGDGTRLSIL.

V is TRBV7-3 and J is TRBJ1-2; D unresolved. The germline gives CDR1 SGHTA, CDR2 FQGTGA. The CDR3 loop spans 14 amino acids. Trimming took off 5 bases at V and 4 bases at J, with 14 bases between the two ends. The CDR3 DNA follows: TGTGCCAGCAGCCTTTCCGGCCAGCGCTATGGCTACACCTTC. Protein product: CASSLSGQRYGYTF.

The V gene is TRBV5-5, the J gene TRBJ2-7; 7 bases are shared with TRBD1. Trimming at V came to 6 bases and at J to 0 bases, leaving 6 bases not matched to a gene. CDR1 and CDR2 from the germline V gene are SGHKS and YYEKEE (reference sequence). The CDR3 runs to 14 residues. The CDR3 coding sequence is TGTGCCAGCACTTTTACAGGGGCCTCCTACGAGCAGTACTTC. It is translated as CASTFTGASYEQYF.

The CDR3 region is CASSGQGWLGTEAFF. The CDR3 bases are TGTGCCAGTTCCGGACAGGGGTGGTTGGGCACTGAAGCTTTCTTT. The chain is built from TRBV6-5 and TRBJ1-1, with 9 bases identical to TRBD1. V gave up 9 bases and J gave up 4 bases; unmatched junction bases: 12. Germline V gene data show CDR1 as MNHEY and CDR2 as SVGAGI. CDR3 length: 15 residues.

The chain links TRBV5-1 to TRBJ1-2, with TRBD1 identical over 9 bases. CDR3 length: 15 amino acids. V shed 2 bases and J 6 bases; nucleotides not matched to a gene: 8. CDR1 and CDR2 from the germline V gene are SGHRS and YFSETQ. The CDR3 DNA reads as TGCGCCAGCAGCTTTATTACGGGACAGGGAAATGGCTACACCTTC. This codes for CASSFITGQGNGYTF.

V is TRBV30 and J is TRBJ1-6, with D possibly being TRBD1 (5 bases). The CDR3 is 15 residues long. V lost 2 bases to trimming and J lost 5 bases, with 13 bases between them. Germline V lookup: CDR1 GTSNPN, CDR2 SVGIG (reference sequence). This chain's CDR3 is CAWSPQAGNNSPLHF. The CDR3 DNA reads TGTGCCTGGAGTCCCCAGGCAGGGAATAATTCACCCCTCCACTTT.

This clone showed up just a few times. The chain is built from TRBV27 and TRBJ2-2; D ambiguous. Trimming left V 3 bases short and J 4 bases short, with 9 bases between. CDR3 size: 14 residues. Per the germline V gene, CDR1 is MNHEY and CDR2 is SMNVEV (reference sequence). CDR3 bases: TGTGCCAGCAGTTTCTCCAGGCCCACCGGGGAGCTGTTTTTT. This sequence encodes CASSFSRPTGELFF.

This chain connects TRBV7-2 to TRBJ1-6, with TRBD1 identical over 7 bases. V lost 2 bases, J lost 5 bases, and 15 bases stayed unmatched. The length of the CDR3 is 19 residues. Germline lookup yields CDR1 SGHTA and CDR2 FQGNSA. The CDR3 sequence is CASSLSLPYRGRNNSPLHF. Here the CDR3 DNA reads TGTGCCAGCAGCTTATCCCTACCCTACAGGGGAAGAAATAATTCACCCCTCCACTTT.

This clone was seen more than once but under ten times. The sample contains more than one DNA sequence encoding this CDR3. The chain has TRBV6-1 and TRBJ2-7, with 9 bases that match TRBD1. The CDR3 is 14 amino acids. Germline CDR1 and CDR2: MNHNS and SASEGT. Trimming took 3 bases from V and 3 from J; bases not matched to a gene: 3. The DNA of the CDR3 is TGTGCCAGCAGTGAGGGGACAGGGATCTACGAGCAGTACTTC. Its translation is CASSEGTGIYEQYF.

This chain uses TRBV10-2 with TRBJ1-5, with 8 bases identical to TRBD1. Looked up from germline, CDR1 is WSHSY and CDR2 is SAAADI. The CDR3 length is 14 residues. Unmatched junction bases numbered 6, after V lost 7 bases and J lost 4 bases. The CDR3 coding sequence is TGCGCCAGCACCCGAGGGGACAGGAATCAGCCCCAGCATTTT. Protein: CASTRGDRNQPQHF.

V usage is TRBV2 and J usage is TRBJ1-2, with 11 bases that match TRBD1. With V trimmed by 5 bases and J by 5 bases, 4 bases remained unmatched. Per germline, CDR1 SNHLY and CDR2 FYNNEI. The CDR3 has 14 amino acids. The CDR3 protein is CASSPGQGDYGYTF. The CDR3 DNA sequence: TGTGCCAGCAGTCCGGGACAGGGGGATTATGGCTACACCTTC. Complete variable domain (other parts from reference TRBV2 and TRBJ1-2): EPEVTQTPSHQVTQMGQEVILRCVPISNHLYFYWYRQILGQKVEFLVSFYNNEISEKSEIFDDQFSVERPDGSNFTLKIRSTKLEDSAMYFCASSPGQGDYGYTFGSGTRLTVV.

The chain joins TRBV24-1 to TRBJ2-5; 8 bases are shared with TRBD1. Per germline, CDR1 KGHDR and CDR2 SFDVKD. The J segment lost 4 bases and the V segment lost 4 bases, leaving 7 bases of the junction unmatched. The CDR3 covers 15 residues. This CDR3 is CATSDEDRGGETQYF. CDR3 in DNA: TGTGCCACCAGTGACGAAGACAGGGGAGGAGAGACCCAGTACTTC.

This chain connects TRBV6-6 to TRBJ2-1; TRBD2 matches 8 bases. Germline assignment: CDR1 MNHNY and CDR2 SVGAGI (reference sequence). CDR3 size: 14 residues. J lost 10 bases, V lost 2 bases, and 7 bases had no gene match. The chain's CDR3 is CASSYLAGLEEQFF. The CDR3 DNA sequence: TGTGCCAGCAGTTACCTAGCGGGTCTAGAGGAGCAGTTCTTC.

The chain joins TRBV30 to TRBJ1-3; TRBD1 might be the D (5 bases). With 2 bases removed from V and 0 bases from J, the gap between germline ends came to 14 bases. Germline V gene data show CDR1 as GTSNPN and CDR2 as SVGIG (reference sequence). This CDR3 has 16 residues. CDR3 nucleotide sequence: TGTGCCTGGAGTCGTTGGACACGAGACTCTGGAAACACCATATATTTT. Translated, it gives CAWSRWTRDSGNTIYF. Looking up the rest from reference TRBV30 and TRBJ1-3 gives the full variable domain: SQTIHQWPATLVQPVGSPLSLECTVEGTSNPNLYWYRQAAGRGLQLLFYSVGIGQISSEVPQNLSASRPQDRQFILSSKKLLLSDSGFYLCAWSRWTRDSGNTIYFGEGSWLTVV.

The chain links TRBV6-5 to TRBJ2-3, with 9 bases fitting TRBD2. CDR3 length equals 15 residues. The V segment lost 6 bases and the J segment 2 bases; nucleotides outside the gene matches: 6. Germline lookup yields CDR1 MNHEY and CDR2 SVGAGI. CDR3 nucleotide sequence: TGTGCCAGCAGCCCCCTAGCGGGGACCACAGATACGCAGTATTTT. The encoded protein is CASSPLAGTTDTQYF.

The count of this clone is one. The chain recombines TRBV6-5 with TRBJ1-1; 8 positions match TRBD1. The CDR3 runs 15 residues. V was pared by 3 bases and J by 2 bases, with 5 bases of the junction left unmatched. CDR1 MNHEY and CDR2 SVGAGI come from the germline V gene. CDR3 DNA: TGTGCCAGCAGTTATTCGGGACAGGCAAACACTGAAGCTTTCTTT. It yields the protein CASSYSGQANTEAFF.